Below, one T cell receptor (beta chain) is given with its context. The antigen is not known. The source of the sample is a study of T cell responses to AZD1222 COVID-19 vaccine. Overall study context: Analyses pooled second doses at about 4 or about 12 weeks.

The CDR3 runs 16 residues. CDR1 and CDR2 from the germline V gene are SGHTA and FQGNSA. J was trimmed by 3 bases and V by 3 bases; bases with no gene match: 6. Generated by immunoSEQ multiplex PCR, the TCRdb table keeps only in-frame clones and is missing some. The sample shows roughly 81,000 clones, 80% to 90% of them seen only once. Overall study results and limits: After two AZD1222 doses, spike-specific TCR breadth and depth rose versus day 0. Only a handful of AZD1222 recipients, more than five in all, had baseline seropositivity. CD4 TCRs covered the whole spike, strongest at regions 160-218 and 743-854.

This sequence originates from an adult in good health. The V gene is TRBV7-2, the J gene TRBJ2-3; 10 positions match TRBD2. Material: peripheral blood, obtained on day 0 of AZD1222 vaccination. DNA for the CDR3: TGTGCCAGCAGCTTTGCTAGCGGGAGTAGGACAGATACGCAGTATTTT. It yields the protein CASSFASGSRTDTQYF. Supplemented by reference TRBV7-2 and TRBJ2-3, the full variable domain reads GAGVSQSPSNKVTEKGKDVELRCDPISGHTALYWYRQSLGQGLEFLIYFQGNSAPDKSGLPSDRFSAERTGGSVSTLTIQRTQQEDSAVYLCASSFASGSRTDTQYFGPGTRLTVL.